Following are 20 T cell receptor beta chains from one sample sequenced in a study of cytomegalovirus exposure and HLA in healthy donors. The PCR ran on 60 Vbeta and 13 Jbeta primers. Profiled with immunoSEQ multiplex PCR; TCRdb holds only in-frame clones, not every one. The sample contains over 150,000 clones, about 75% of which appear only once. Sequencing used PBMCs. All receptors derive from a male donor in good health and CMV-seropositive.

The V and J genes are TRBV14 and TRBJ1-2; weak D call: TRBD1 (6 bases). The CDR3 covers 14 residues. Trimming shortened V by 4 bases and J by 3 bases, and 12 bases separated the two germline ends. Germline values: CDR1 SGHDN, CDR2 FVKESK. CDR3 residues: CASSPQGGYYGYTF. CDR3 DNA sequence: TGTGCCAGCAGCCCACAGGGAGGGTACTATGGCTACACCTTC. The complete variable domain, with remaining parts taken from reference TRBV14 and TRBJ1-2, reads EAGVTQFPSHSVIEKGQTVTLRCDPISGHDNLYWYRRVMGKEIKFLLHFVKESKQDESGMPNNRFLAERTGGTYSTLKVQPAELEDSGVYFCASSPQGGYYGYTFGSGTRLTVV.

The CDR3 loop is CASGLVRAGPYNEQFF. CDR3 coding DNA: TGTGCTAGTGGTTTGGTACGAGCGGGACCCTACAATGAGCAGTTCTTC. The chain links TRBV12-5 to TRBJ2-1; TRBD2 matches 7 bases. Per germline, CDR1 LGHNT and CDR2 FRNRAP. The CDR3 covers 16 residues. V gave up 0 bases and J gave up 2 bases; unmatched junction bases: 4.

The chain has TRBV15 and TRBJ1-4; D may be TRBD1 (6 bases). The CDR3 length is 13 residues. Germline V CDR1 and CDR2: LNHNV, YYDKDF (reference sequence). Trimming shortened V by 8 bases and J by 8 bases, and 15 bases separated the two germline ends. The CDR3 sequence: CATSPQGNEKLFF. Written as DNA, the CDR3 is TGTGCCACCTCGCCTCAGGGGAACGAAAAACTGTTTTTT. The full variable domain, its missing parts supplied by reference TRBV15 and TRBJ1-4, is DAMVIQNPRYQVTQFGKPVTLSCSQTLNHNVMYWYQQKSSQAPKLLFHYYDKDFNNEADTPDNFQSRRPNTSFCFLDIRSPGLGDTAMYLCATSPQGNEKLFFGSGTQLSVL.

The chain is built from TRBV27 and TRBJ2-3; TRBD2 matches at 12 bases. The CDR3 spans 17 residues. The germline V gene has CDR1 MNHEY and CDR2 SMNVEV (reference sequence). Trimming cost V 0 bases and J 5 bases; bases outside gene matches: 6. DNA for the CDR3: TGTGCCAGCAGTTTATCACCTAGCGGGGGGGGTCGAGATACGCAGTATTTT. This translates into CASSLSPSGGGRDTQYF.

V is TRBV7-8 and J is TRBJ2-7; 7 bases map to TRBD2. CDR3 size: 16 residues. V lost 3 bases to trimming and J lost 0 bases; unmatched junction nucleotides: 8. From germline, CDR1 is SGHVS and CDR2 FQNEAQ. The CDR3: CASSFGSGASSYEQYF. The CDR3 DNA follows: TGTGCCAGCAGCTTTGGCAGCGGGGCGAGCTCCTACGAGCAGTACTTC. Together with reference TRBV7-8 and TRBJ2-7, the CDR3 gives the full variable domain: GAGVSQSPRYKVAKRGQDVALRCDPISGHVSLFWYQQALGQGPEFLTYFQNEAQLDKSGLPSDRFFAERPEGSVSTLKIQRTQQEDSAVYLCASSFGSGASSYEQYFGPGTRLTVT.

This clone was picked up a small number of times. This chain joins TRBV28 and TRBJ2-3, with 9 bases identical to TRBD2. In germline, CDR1 is MDHEN, CDR2 SYDVKM. The CDR3 loop spans 14 amino acids. Trimming took 10 bases from V and 3 from J; bases not matched to a gene: 8. CDR3 residues: CATQRGDWTDTQYF. Here the CDR3 DNA reads TGTGCCACCCAGCGGGGGGATTGGACAGATACGCAGTATTTT.

This chain connects TRBV9 to TRBJ2-7; no firm D call. Germline assignment: CDR1 SGDLS and CDR2 YYNGEE. V dropped 0 bases and J dropped 2 bases, with 15 bases sitting between them. CDR3 length equals 16 residues. This CDR3 reads CASSVAGSTPTYEQYF. The CDR3 bases are TGTGCCAGCAGCGTAGCAGGCAGTACCCCCACCTACGAGCAGTACTTC.

This rearrangement joins TRBV7-2 to TRBJ2-5; 7 nucleotides match TRBD1. The CDR3 runs 15 residues. V dropped 5 bases and J dropped 3; count of bases not matched to a gene: 9. The germline gives CDR1 SGHTA, CDR2 FQGNSA. The CDR3 DNA is TGTGCCAGCAGCGCGACGACAGGGTTGGAAGAGACCCAGTACTTC. This codes for CASSATTGLEETQYF.

The J gene is TRBJ2-5, the V gene TRBV25-1, with D possibly TRBD2 on 5 matching bases. The J call may be faulty, since TRBJ2-7 better matches the DNA end. Germline V CDR1 and CDR2: MGHDK, SYGVNS. The CDR3 is 15 amino acids. The CDR3 here is CASSSNRGNPYEQYF. Here the CDR3 DNA reads TGTGCCAGCAGTTCTAACCGGGGTAATCCCTACGAGCAGTACTTC.

V and J are TRBV27 and TRBJ1-5, with 7 positions matching TRBD1. CDR3 length: 18 residues. Germline CDR1 and CDR2: MNHEY and SMNVEV (reference sequence). V lost 4 bases, J lost 6 bases, and 18 bases stayed unmatched. CDR3 in DNA: TGTGCCAGCAGTTCGCATCGAACTATGGGACAGAAGGGTCAGCCCCAGCATTTT. It yields the protein CASSSHRTMGQKGQPQHF.

This clone came up a few times. J is TRBJ2-7 and V is TRBV7-9; 10 nucleotides line up with TRBD1. The CDR3 runs to 14 residues. Unmatched junction bases numbered 5, after V lost 5 bases and J lost 4 bases. The germline gives CDR1 SEHNR, CDR2 FQNEAQ (reference sequence). CDR3 loop: CASSRRGQGYEQYF. CDR3 bases: TGTGCCAGCAGCCGGAGGGGACAGGGGTACGAGCAGTACTTC.

The CDR3 nucleotides are TGTGCCAGTAGTATAGGAGACAGGGAGCAAGAGACCCAGTACTTC. Translating gives CASSIGDREQETQYF. J is TRBJ2-5 and V is TRBV19; 7 bases are a match to TRBD1. The CDR3 has 15 residues. Per germline, CDR1 LNHDA and CDR2 SQIVND (reference sequence). After removal of 1 base from V and 2 bases from J, the junction contained 4 bases not matched to a gene.

The chain combines TRBV7-2 with TRBJ2-3, with D unclear. The CDR3 spans 13 residues. In germline, CDR1 is SGHTA, CDR2 FQGNSA. V was trimmed by 4 bases and J by 4 bases, leaving 9 bases between them. The CDR3 spells CASSSSGADTQYF. For the CDR3, the DNA is TGTGCCAGCAGCTCTAGTGGCGCAGATACGCAGTATTTT.

The chain is built from TRBV5-5 and TRBJ1-1, with D maybe TRBD1 (5 bases). Germline CDR1 SGHKS, CDR2 YYEKEE (reference sequence). V gave up 0 bases and J gave up 4 bases, with 13 bases separating them. The CDR3 covers 15 residues. CDR3 sequence: CASSLGATRGTEAFF. CDR3 nucleotide sequence: TGTGCCAGCAGCTTGGGAGCCACAAGGGGCACTGAAGCTTTCTTT.

The chain uses TRBV5-6 and TRBJ1-6, with D possibly matching TRBD1 (5 bases). There are 13 residues in the CDR3. Trimming removed 0 bases from V and 13 bases from J, with 11 bases in between. Germline CDR1 is SGHDT and CDR2 is YYEEEE. The CDR3 DNA reads as TGTGCCAGCAGCTTGGAGTTGGGGGGGCCCCTCCACTTT. Translation gives CASSLELGGPLHF.

The chain couples TRBV4-3 to TRBJ1-4; the D is unclear. The CDR3 totals 15 residues. V was shortened by 0 bases and J by 7 bases, with 12 bases between the two germline ends. Germline V gene sequence: CDR1 LGHNA, CDR2 YSLEER. CDR3 protein: CASSQEGGLGEKLFF. The CDR3 DNA sequence: TGCGCCAGCAGCCAAGAGGGAGGGTTGGGTGAAAAACTGTTTTTT.

The rearrangement links TRBV10-1 to TRBJ1-1; D is perhaps TRBD1 (6 bases). The CDR3 sequence is 13 residues long. Germline CDR1 WNHNN, CDR2 SYGVQD (reference sequence). The ends were cut back, 2 bases at V and 4 bases at J, with 8 bases in the middle. The CDR3 DNA is TGCGCCAGCAGTGAGGGCAGGGGCACTGAAGCTTTCTTT. Translating gives CASSEGRGTEAFF.

The V call is TRBV21-1, the J call TRBJ2-2; TRBD1, the table's D call, was not compared with the DNA. TRBV21-1 is a known pseudogene. The CDR3 covers 14 residues. DNA of the CDR3: TGTGCCAGCGCCGGGACACGGAACACCGGGGAGCTGTTTTTT. It translates to CASAGTRNTGELFF.

V usage is TRBV9 and J usage is TRBJ2-1; 10 bases agree with TRBD2. Germline V gene data show CDR1 as SGDLS and CDR2 as YYNGEE. With 0 bases clipped from V and 6 bases from J, the junction kept 6 bases outside the gene matches. The CDR3 extends over 16 amino acids. The CDR3 loop is CASSVAGSGGVNEQFF. The CDR3 DNA sequence: TGTGCCAGCAGCGTAGCTGGCAGCGGGGGGGTCAATGAGCAGTTCTTC.

The genes are TRBV5-1 and TRBJ1-1, with a possible D match to TRBD1 (6 bases). Germline CDR1 is SGHRS and CDR2 is YFSETQ. This CDR3 has 20 residues. Trimming left V 3 bases short and J 3 bases short, with 30 bases between. The DNA of the CDR3 is TGCGCCAGCAGCTGGGGACACGTCAGGTCGGCGCGGGTTGCAGACACTGAAGCTTTCTTT. It is translated as CASSWGHVRSARVADTEAFF.